A single sample gave rise to the 2 T cell receptor beta chains below, sequenced in a study of T cell repertoires in cytomegalovirus infection. MiXCR was run by TCRdb on the reads, yielding one entry per CDR3 protein. The sample carries more than 400,000 distinct CDR3 sequences, approximately 26% recorded once. The sample was PBMCs. The receptor source for this set is a human donor in good health (CMV status not recorded). Some clones in this sample may be carry-over from other donors' samples.

V and J are TRBV27 and TRBJ2-7, with 13 bases fitting TRBD2. Trimming removed 4 bases from V and 5 bases from J; junction bases left unmatched: 2. The CDR3 totals 14 residues. Germline V lookup: CDR1 MNHEY, CDR2 SMNVEV (reference sequence). CDR3: CASSWTSGSHEQYF. DNA of the CDR3: TGTGCCAGCAGTTGGACTAGCGGGAGCCACGAGCAGTACTTC.

Many counts were recorded for this clonotype. The chain couples TRBV28 to TRBJ2-6, with D possibly being TRBD1 (6 bases). Trimming took 7 bases from V and 0 from J, leaving 10 bases between them. The CDR3 length is 15 residues. Looked up from germline, CDR1 is MDHEN and CDR2 is SYDVKM. The CDR3 loop is CASIPGDSGANVLTF. In DNA form, the CDR3 reads TGTGCCAGCATCCCAGGGGACTCTGGGGCCAACGTCCTGACTTTC.